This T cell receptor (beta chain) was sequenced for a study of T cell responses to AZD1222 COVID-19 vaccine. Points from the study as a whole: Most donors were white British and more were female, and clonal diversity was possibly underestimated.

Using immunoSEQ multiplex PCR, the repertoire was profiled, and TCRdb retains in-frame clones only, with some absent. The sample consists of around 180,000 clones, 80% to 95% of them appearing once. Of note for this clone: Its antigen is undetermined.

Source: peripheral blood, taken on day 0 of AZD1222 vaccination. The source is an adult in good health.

In DNA, the CDR3 is TGTGCCAGCAGTTTTACCACGAACACTGAAGCTTTCTTT. It specifies CASSFTTNTEAFF. The chain recombines TRBV12-3 or TRBV12-4 with TRBJ1-1; D not certain. Deletions cut 3 bases from V and 1 base from J, with 6 bases between. The CDR3 consists of 13 residues.